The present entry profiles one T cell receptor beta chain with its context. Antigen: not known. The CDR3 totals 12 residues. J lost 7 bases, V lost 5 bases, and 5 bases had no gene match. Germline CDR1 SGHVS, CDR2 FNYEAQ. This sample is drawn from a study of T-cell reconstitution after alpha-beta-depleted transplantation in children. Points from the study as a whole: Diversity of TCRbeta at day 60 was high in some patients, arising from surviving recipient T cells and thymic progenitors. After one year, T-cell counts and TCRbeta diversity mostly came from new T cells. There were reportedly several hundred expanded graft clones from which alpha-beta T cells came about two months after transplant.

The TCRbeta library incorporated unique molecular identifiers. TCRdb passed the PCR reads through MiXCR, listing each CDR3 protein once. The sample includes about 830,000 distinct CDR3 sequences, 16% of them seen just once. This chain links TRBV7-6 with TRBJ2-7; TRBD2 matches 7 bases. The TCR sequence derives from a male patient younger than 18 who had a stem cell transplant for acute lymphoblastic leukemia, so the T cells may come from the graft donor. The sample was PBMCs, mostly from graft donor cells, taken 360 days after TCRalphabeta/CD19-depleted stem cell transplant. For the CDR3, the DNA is TGTGCCAGCAGCATCGGGAGGCTGGAGCAGTACTTC. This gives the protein CASSIGRLEQYF.